This TCR beta chain comes out of a study of CD8 T cells in Susac syndrome. RNA amounts of 0.5 to 1 ug underwent reverse transcription with random hexamers. TCRdb independently ran MiXCR on the immunoSEQ multiplex PCR reads; one entry per CDR3 protein. The repertoire holds approximately 180,000 distinct CDR3 sequences, with over 90% as singletons. V dropped 2 bases and J dropped 0 bases, with 8 bases sitting between them. Germline CDR1 MNHEY, CDR2 SVGEGT. The CDR3 covers 15 residues. The authors negatively isolated CD8+ and CD4+ T cells and FACS-enriched TEMRA cells. The TCR comes from a human donor with Susac syndrome. The rearrangement uses TRBV6-2 or TRBV6-3 and TRBJ2-1; a weak D match, TRBD1 (6 bases). Sequenced sample: CD4+ T cells from PBMCs. CDR3 sequence: CASSYLGASYNEQFF. The CDR3, as DNA: TGTGCCAGCAGTTACCTGGGGGCCTCCTACAATGAGCAGTTCTTC.